The 22 T cell receptor beta chains below all came from one sample that was sequenced in a study of blood T cell repertoires in COVID-19. Generated by immunoSEQ multiplex PCR, the TCRdb table keeps only in-frame clones and is missing some. The sample lists fewer than 200,000 clones; approximately 90% were seen once. Input material: peripheral blood. The source of these receptors is an older woman with COVID-19, enrolled during active disease.

The rearrangement links TRBV30 to TRBJ2-6; 9 nucleotides match TRBD1. J was trimmed by 4 bases and V by 5 bases; bases with no gene match: 12. Looked up from germline, CDR1 is GTSNPN and CDR2 is SVGIG (reference sequence). CDR3 size: 17 residues. The CDR3 DNA follows: TGTGCCTGGGAAGCAGGGACAGGGATAGCCGGGGCCAACGTCCTGACTTTC. Amino acids: CAWEAGTGIAGANVLTF. Together with reference TRBV30 and TRBJ2-6, the CDR3 gives the full variable domain: SQTIHQWPATLVQPVGSPLSLECTVEGTSNPNLYWYRQAAGRGLQLLFYSVGIGQISSEVPQNLSASRPQDRQFILSSKKLLLSDSGFYLCAWEAGTGIAGANVLTFGAGSRLTVL.

This chain joins TRBV9 and TRBJ2-1, with a tentative D call TRBD2 (5 bases). The CDR3 has 15 residues. V lost 1 base to trimming and J lost 0 bases, with 8 bases between them. CDR1 is SGDLS, CDR2 YYNGEE, per germline. This chain's CDR3 is CASSVMGDSYNEQFF. CDR3 DNA: TGTGCCAGCAGCGTAATGGGAGACTCCTACAATGAGCAGTTCTTC.

V gene TRBV30 combines with J gene TRBJ2-7, with 10 bases fitting TRBD1. The V and J ends lost 1 base and 2 bases, in that order; junction bases with no gene match: 2. The CDR3 covers 14 residues. Per the germline V gene, CDR1 is GTSNPN and CDR2 is SVGIG (reference sequence). CDR3 amino acids: CAWSGGQGAYEQYF. The CDR3 DNA is TGTGCCTGGAGTGGTGGACAGGGGGCCTACGAGCAGTACTTC.

The genes are TRBV24-1 and TRBJ2-7; TRBD1 might be the D (6 bases). This CDR3 spans 14 amino acids. Trimming shortened V by 6 bases and J by 0 bases, and 11 bases separated the two germline ends. CDR1 and CDR2 from the germline V gene are KGHDR and SFDVKD. In DNA form, the CDR3 reads TGTGCCACCAGTAAGGGGGAAAGCTCCTACGAGCAGTACTTC. Encoded protein: CATSKGESSYEQYF.

The chain joins TRBV5-5 to TRBJ2-1, with D hard to call. The V end was cut by 3 bases, the J end by 2 bases, with 12 bases between. The CDR3 has 15 residues. From germline, CDR1 is SGHKS and CDR2 YYEKEE (reference sequence). The DNA for the CDR3 is TGTGCCAGCAGCTCCCCCCCGTTAACCTACAATGAGCAGTTCTTC. Amino acids: CASSSPPLTYNEQFF.

The rearrangement links TRBV12-2 to TRBJ2-5; the D call TRBD1 from the table was never checked on the DNA. TRBV12-2 is designated a pseudogene. The CDR3 loop spans 13 amino acids. The CDR3 DNA sequence: TGTGCAAGTCGCTTCAGGGTCGGGGAGACCCAGTACTTC. Amino acids: CASRFRVGETQYF.

This chain uses TRBV9 with TRBJ1-2; TRBD1 is a possible D gene (6 bases). The CDR3 contains 15 residues. Per germline, CDR1 SGDLS and CDR2 YYNGEE. The ends were cut back, 4 bases at V and 6 bases at J, with 19 bases in the middle. The CDR3 region is CASSPPPDRFHGYTF. The CDR3 bases are TGTGCCAGCAGCCCGCCACCAGACAGGTTCCATGGCTACACCTTC.

This clone was counted ten times or more. The chain joins TRBV11-2 to TRBJ2-5; D is undetermined. Trimming shortened V by 5 bases and J by 5 bases, and 12 bases separated the two germline ends. The CDR3 has 13 amino acids. The germline CDR1 and CDR2 sequences are SGHAT and FQNNGV. The CDR3 here is CASSPNSLETQYF. DNA for the CDR3: TGTGCCAGCAGCCCGAATAGTTTGGAGACCCAGTACTTC.

The chain carries TRBV19 and TRBJ2-2, with unresolved D. V was shortened by 7 bases and J by 7 bases, with 13 bases between the two germline ends. The CDR3 extends over 13 amino acids. CDR1 and CDR2 (germline): LNHDA, SQIVND (reference sequence). CDR3 DNA sequence: TGTGCCAGTACCTCCGCGCCCGGCGGGGAGCTGTTTTTT. This gives the protein CASTSAPGGELFF.

This sequence joins TRBV2 and TRBJ1-4; 8 nucleotides align to TRBD1. Germline CDR1 reads SNHLY; CDR2 reads FYNNEI. V lost 1 base to trimming and J lost 5 bases; unmatched junction nucleotides: 3. This CDR3 spans 15 amino acids. DNA of the CDR3: TGTGCCAGCAGTGAAGGGGGACAGGTGAATGAAAAACTGTTTTTT. It codes for CASSEGGQVNEKLFF.

This chain links TRBV18 with TRBJ1-1, with TRBD1 matching over 9 bases. Per the germline V gene, CDR1 is KGHSH and CDR2 is LQKENI. The length of the CDR3 is 12 residues. With 6 bases clipped from V and 12 bases from J, the junction kept 8 bases outside the gene matches. This chain's CDR3 is CASSYGQGWPFF. The DNA of the CDR3 is TGTGCCAGCTCGTACGGACAGGGGTGGCCTTTCTTT.

The J gene is TRBJ1-1, the V gene TRBV4-1; 7 nucleotides agree with TRBD1. J lost 8 bases, V lost 2 bases, and 5 bases had no gene match. Per the germline V gene, CDR1 is MGHRA and CDR2 is YSYEKL. The CDR3 length is 13 residues. For the CDR3, the DNA is TGCGCCAGCAGCCAACTCAAGACAGGGGAAGCTTTCTTT. Residues: CASSQLKTGEAFF.

The rearrangement uses TRBV5-3 and TRBJ2-1, with no clear D. TRBV5-3 is assigned to the ORF class and has an uncertain function. With 0 bases removed from V and 15 bases from J, the gap between germline ends came to 16 bases. CDR3 length: 13 residues. CDR3 sequence: CARSLDGLQVAFF. The DNA of the CDR3 is TGTGCCAGAAGCTTGGATGGTTTGCAGGTGGCGTTCTTC.

The chain combines TRBV28 with TRBJ1-3; D is undetermined. V shed 1 base and J shed 2 bases, with 9 bases lying between them. This CDR3 has 15 residues. Germline assignment: CDR1 MDHEN and CDR2 SYDVKM. The CDR3 DNA sequence: TGTGCCAGCAGTTTATCAACCGGGGCTGGAAACACCATATATTTT. This sequence encodes CASSLSTGAGNTIYF.

The rearrangement joins TRBV7-3 to TRBJ2-7, with 11 bases that match TRBD2. With 5 bases clipped from V and 7 bases from J, the junction kept 7 bases outside the gene matches. Germline V gives CDR1 SGHTA, CDR2 FQGTGA. The CDR3 consists of 14 residues. The CDR3 nucleotides are TGTGCCAGCAGCCCAACCGGGACTAGCGGAGAGCAGTACTTC. Translation: CASSPTGTSGEQYF.

The rearrangement uses TRBV21-1 and TRBJ2-7; TRBD2 was called by the table and not checked on the DNA. TRBV21-1 is noted as a pseudogene. The CDR3 is made up of 16 amino acids. In DNA, the CDR3 is TGTGCCAGCAGCAAGCGGCGGAGGAGGGTTTCCTACGAGCAGTACTTC. It yields the protein CASSKRRRRVSYEQYF.

This clone was detected a few times. This chain connects TRBV4-1 to TRBJ1-6; TRBD1 might be the D (6 bases). This CDR3 has 15 residues. Germline V gene data show CDR1 as MGHRA and CDR2 as YSYEKL. Between the trimmed V and J ends, which lost 2 bases and 6 bases, there was a span of 11 bases. The CDR3 sequence is CASSQFTGINSPLHF. The CDR3 DNA reads as TGCGCCAGCAGCCAATTTACAGGGATTAATTCACCCCTCCACTTT.

V and J are TRBV19 and TRBJ1-5; TRBD1 is a possible D gene (6 bases). V dropped 4 bases and J dropped 5 bases, with 15 bases sitting between them. CDR3 size: 15 residues. CDR1 is LNHDA, CDR2 SQIVND, per germline (reference sequence). The DNA of the CDR3 is TGTGCCAGTAGTACGTTACAGGGATGGTATCAGCCCCAGCATTTT. Protein: CASSTLQGWYQPQHF.

The chain recombines TRBV12-3 or TRBV12-4 with TRBJ1-6; perhaps TRBD1 as D (6 bases). Between the trimmed V and J ends, which lost 6 bases and 14 bases, there was a span of 17 bases. The CDR3 length is 13 residues. The CDR3 reads CASSSRQDGALHF. For the CDR3, the DNA is TGTGCCAGCAGCTCCCGACAGGACGGAGCCCTCCACTTT.

The J gene is TRBJ2-5, the V gene TRBV5-6; unclear D gene. In germline, CDR1 is SGHDT, CDR2 YYEEEE. Trimming stripped 5 bases from V and 5 bases from J, with 13 bases between. This CDR3 has 13 residues. As DNA, the CDR3 is TGTGCCAGCAGGGCAAGTGGTGGCGAGACCCAGTACTTC. It codes for CASRASGGETQYF.

The V and J genes are TRBV3-1 (or the pseudogene TRBV3-2) and TRBJ2-1; TRBD2 matches 10 bases. This CDR3 has 15 amino acids. Germline V gene lookup returns CDR1 LGHDT and CDR2 YNNKEL (reference sequence). J gave up 5 bases and V 5 bases, and 6 bases lay outside the gene matches. The CDR3 DNA reads as TGTGCCAGCAGCAAAGGACTAGCGGAGAACAATGAGCAGTTCTTC. It encodes CASSKGLAENNEQFF.

The chain joins TRBV7-8 to TRBJ2-7; 9 bases agree with TRBD1. This CDR3 is built from 15 residues. Germline V lookup: CDR1 SGHVS, CDR2 FQNEAQ. The junction had 10 bases not matched to a gene; V was cut back by 5 bases and J by 5 bases. This chain's CDR3 is CASSQGGTGKNEQYF. In DNA form, the CDR3 reads TGTGCCAGCAGCCAGGGTGGGACAGGGAAGAACGAGCAGTACTTC.